Below, 11 T cell receptor beta chains from the same sample are listed, as sequenced in a study of cytomegalovirus exposure and HLA in healthy donors. PCR primers comprised 60 Vbeta and 13 Jbeta primers. Repertoires were generated with immunoSEQ multiplex PCR, while TCRdb's copy carries only in-frame clones and drops some. The top ten clones hold around 3% of a sample with over 100,000 clones, around three quarters of them seen once. The sequenced material came from PBMCs. Receptors originate from a woman in her late teens or twenties in good health and CMV-seropositive.

The CDR3 DNA sequence: TGTGCCAGCAGCGCGAGACAGGGGGACACTGAAGCTTTCTTT. The encoded protein is CASSARQGDTEAFF. The genes are TRBV5-8 and TRBJ1-1; 9 nucleotides align to TRBD1. V lost 4 bases to trimming and J lost 3 bases; unmatched junction nucleotides: 4. This CDR3 has 14 residues. CDR1 SGHTS and CDR2 YDEGEE come from the germline V gene.

V usage is TRBV6-1 and J usage is TRBJ1-2, with D possibly being TRBD1 (5 bases). V was shortened by 3 bases and J by 6 bases, with 14 bases between the two germline ends. Germline V gene data show CDR1 as MNHNS and CDR2 as SASEGT. This CDR3 has 14 amino acids. The chain's CDR3 is CASSEDREGDGYTF. The CDR3 region has the DNA TGTGCCAGCAGTGAGGATAGGGAAGGGGATGGCTACACCTTC.

The chain couples TRBV5-1 to TRBJ2-1; TRBD2 agrees at 10 bases. This CDR3 region has 15 residues. After removal of 4 bases from V and 8 bases from J, the junction contained 9 bases not matched to a gene. Germline V gene sequence: CDR1 SGHRS, CDR2 YFSETQ. CDR3 in amino acids: CASSELAGGWDEQFF. CDR3 bases: TGCGCCAGCAGCGAATTAGCGGGAGGTTGGGATGAGCAGTTCTTC. The full variable domain, completed using reference TRBV5-1 and TRBJ2-1, is KAGVTQTPRYLIKTRGQQVTLSCSPISGHRSVSWYQQTPGQGLQFLFEYFSETQRNKGNFPGRFSGRQFSNSRSEMNVSTLELGDSALYLCASSELAGGWDEQFFGPGTRLTVL.

V usage is TRBV28 and J usage is TRBJ2-3; 13 nucleotides agree with TRBD2. Per the germline V gene, CDR1 is MDHEN and CDR2 is SYDVKM. This CDR3 is built from 19 residues. The V segment lost 3 bases and the J segment 0 bases; nucleotides outside the gene matches: 9. CDR3 in DNA: TGTGCCAGCAGTTTTGGACTCCCGGGACTAGCGGGGAGCACAGATACGCAGTATTTT. Encoded protein: CASSFGLPGLAGSTDTQYF.

The chain couples TRBV27 to TRBJ2-7; no definite D call. V dropped 4 bases and J dropped 1 base, with 2 bases sitting between them. Germline V CDR1 and CDR2: MNHEY, SMNVEV (reference sequence). CDR3 length equals 11 residues. The CDR3 spells CASSSSYEQYF. In DNA, the CDR3 is TGTGCCAGCAGTTCATCCTACGAGCAGTACTTC.

V and J are TRBV30 and TRBJ1-3, with a possible D match to TRBD1 (6 bases). The CDR3 is 15 residues long. Trimming removed 0 bases at V and 0 bases at J, with 9 bases between. CDR1 is GTSNPN and CDR2 is SVGIG in the germline V gene (reference sequence). The CDR3 nucleotides are TGTGCCTGGAGTGTGGGGGCTTTCTCTGGAAACACCATATATTTT. It yields the protein CAWSVGAFSGNTIYF.

The rearrangement links TRBV5-1 to TRBJ1-2; 10 bases match TRBD1. Trimming cost V 2 bases and J 3 bases; bases outside gene matches: 10. This CDR3 region has 17 residues. Germline loops: CDR1 SGHRS, CDR2 YFSETQ. The CDR3 DNA reads as TGCGCCAGCAGCTTCCGGGACAGGGGACTTAAGGACTATGGCTACACCTTC. It encodes CASSFRDRGLKDYGYTF.

The chain is built from TRBV6-5 and TRBJ2-7; possible D gene TRBD1, 5 bases. The CDR3 runs 14 residues. The V end was cut by 5 bases, the J end by 3 bases, with 14 bases between. CDR1 MNHEY and CDR2 SVGAGI come from the germline V gene. The DNA of the CDR3 is TGTGCCAGCAGTAGGAGCTCCAGGGTCTACGAGCAGTACTTC. Amino acid sequence: CASSRSSRVYEQYF.

V is TRBV5-4 and J is TRBJ1-1, with TRBD1 identical over 8 bases. This CDR3 is 14 amino acids long. Germline assignment: CDR1 SGHNT and CDR2 YYREEE (reference sequence). The junction had 6 bases not matched to a gene; V was cut back by 5 bases and J by 3 bases. CDR3 residues: CASRGTGRYTEAFF. The CDR3 DNA is TGTGCCAGCAGGGGGACAGGTCGGTACACTGAAGCTTTCTTT.

The chain recombines TRBV7-8 with TRBJ1-1; TRBD1 might be the D (5 bases). The germline CDR1 and CDR2 sequences are SGHVS and FQNEAQ. This CDR3 spans 15 amino acids. V was pared by 2 bases and J by 8 bases, with 18 bases between. The CDR3 region is CASSLSVMAEGEAFF. The CDR3 DNA reads as TGTGCCAGCAGCTTATCGGTCATGGCGGAGGGGGAAGCTTTCTTT.

The rearrangement links TRBV6-1 to TRBJ1-1; 7 bases agree with TRBD1. V was clipped by 7 bases and J by 4 bases; unmatched bases: 12. This CDR3 spans 15 amino acids. Germline CDR1 and CDR2: MNHNS and SASEGT. The CDR3 sequence is CASNRGSQGITEAFF. The CDR3, as DNA: TGTGCCAGCAACAGGGGCTCACAGGGGATCACTGAAGCTTTCTTT.